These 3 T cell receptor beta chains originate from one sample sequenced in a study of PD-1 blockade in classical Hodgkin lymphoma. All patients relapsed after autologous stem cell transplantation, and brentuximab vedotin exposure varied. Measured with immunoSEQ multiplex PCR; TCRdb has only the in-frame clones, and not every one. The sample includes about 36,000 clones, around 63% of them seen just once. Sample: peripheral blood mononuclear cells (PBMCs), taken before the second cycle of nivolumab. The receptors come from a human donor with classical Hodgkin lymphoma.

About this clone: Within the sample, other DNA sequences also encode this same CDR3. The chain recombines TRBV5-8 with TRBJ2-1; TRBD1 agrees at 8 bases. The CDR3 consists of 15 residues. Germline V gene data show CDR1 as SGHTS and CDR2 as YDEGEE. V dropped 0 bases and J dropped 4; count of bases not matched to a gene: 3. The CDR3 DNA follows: TGTGCCAGCAGCTTGGGCCAGGGGGCTTACAATGAGCAGTTCTTC. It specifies CASSLGQGAYNEQFF.

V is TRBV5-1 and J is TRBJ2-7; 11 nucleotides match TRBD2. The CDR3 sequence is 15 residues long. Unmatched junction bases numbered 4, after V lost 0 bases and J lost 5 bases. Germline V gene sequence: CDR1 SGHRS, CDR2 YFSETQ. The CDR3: CASSLVAGGRDEQYF. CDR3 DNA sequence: TGCGCCAGCAGCTTGGTAGCGGGAGGGCGGGACGAGCAGTACTTC.

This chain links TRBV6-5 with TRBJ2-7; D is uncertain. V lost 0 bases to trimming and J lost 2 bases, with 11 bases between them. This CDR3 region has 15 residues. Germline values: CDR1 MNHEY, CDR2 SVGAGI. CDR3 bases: TGTGCCAGCAGTTACTCGGTACAGAGACCCTACGAGCAGTACTTC. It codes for CASSYSVQRPYEQYF.